This is a list of T cell receptor beta chains from one sample in a study of regulatory T cells in long-lasting Graves disease. TCRdb reanalysed the multiplex PCR reads using MiXCR and keeps one entry per CDR3 protein. The repertoire has about 210,000 distinct CDR3 sequences, roughly 19% of them found once; the top ten carry about 11%. The sample was also linked to a second study, of T cells in Graves' hyperthyroidism and ophthalmopathy.

The sample here was peripheral blood mononuclear cells (PBMCs), taken at new diagnosis, from a patient treated with antithyroid drugs. The receptors come from a woman aged 25 to 39 with Graves disease. CDR3s include the opening cysteine and the closing phenylalanine or tryptophan. The D gene is left open where the match is weak. A row's size may be missing; if present it is once, few, many or a size class.

cdr3_aa	cdr3_nt	clone_size	j_call	d_call	v_call
CASSPSSGGSIQYF	TGTGCCAGCAGCCCCAGTAGCGGGGGGAGCATTCAGTACTTC	NA	TRBJ2-4	TRBD2	TRBV7-2
CASSQEQGTGDEKLFF	TGTGCCAGCAGCCAAGAACAGGGGACCGGGGATGAAAAACTGTTTTTT	many	TRBJ1-4	TRBD1	TRBV4-2
CASSLGSPLEQYF	TGTGCCAGCAGTTTGGGGTCTCCTCTAGAGCAGTACTTC	NA	TRBJ2-7	NA	TRBV28
CSASKADTQYF	TGCAGTGCTAGTAAGGCAGATACGCAGTATTTT	many	TRBJ2-3	NA	TRBV20-1
CASRPHRGLDTEAFF	TGTGCCAGCCGCCCTCACAGGGGGCTGGATACTGAAGCTTTCTTT	NA	TRBJ1-1	TRBD1	TRBV12-3/TRBV12-4
CASSTLPGLALNEQSF	TGTGCCAGTAGTACCTTACCGGGACTAGCCCTCAATGAGCAGTCCTTC	NA	TRBJ2-1	TRBD2	TRBV19
CASSVRPGPSGGTQYF	TGTGCCAGTAGTGTCCGGCCGGGACCCTCGGGAGGGACCCAGTACTTC	many	TRBJ2-5	TRBD2	TRBV19
CASSSRGGGANYNEQFF	TGTGCCAGCAGCTCCCGGGGGGGGGGGGCCAACTACAATGAGCAGTTCTTC	NA	TRBJ2-1	TRBD2	TRBV7-2
CASSLDGLAGGRNEQFF	TGTGCCAGCAGCTTAGACGGCCTAGCGGGAGGAAGAAATGAGCAGTTCTTC	NA	TRBJ2-1	TRBD2	TRBV11-3
CASRGLAGGELFF	TGTGCCAGCAGGGGACTAGCGGGCGGGGAGCTGTTTTTT	NA	TRBJ2-2	TRBD2	TRBV2
CSARDYSGPYYGYTF	TGCAGTGCTAGAGATTACTCGGGGCCCTACTATGGCTACACCTTC	many	TRBJ1-2	NA	TRBV20-1
CASTNIEGGYEQYF	TGTGCCAGCACCAACATCGAGGGAGGGTACGAGCAGTACTTC	NA	TRBJ2-7	TRBD2	TRBV5-4
CASSSQGGPPTDTQYF	TGTGCCAGCAGCTCCCAGGGGGGACCCCCCACAGATACGCAGTATTTT	many	TRBJ2-3	NA	TRBV9
CASSQDEGRGYQETQYF	TGTGCCAGCAGCCAAGATGAGGGGCGGGGGTACCAAGAGACCCAGTACTTC	many	TRBJ2-5	TRBD2	TRBV4-2
CASTPTGRGGQPQHF	TGTGCCAGCACCCCGACAGGACGCGGGGGTCAGCCCCAGCATTTT	many	TRBJ1-5	NA	TRBV6-2/TRBV6-3
CASSEGWSNKNIQYF	TGTGCCAGCTCTGAAGGGTGGTCGAACAAAAACATTCAGTACTTC	few	TRBJ2-4	NA	TRBV18
CASRPDGAYGYTF	TGTGCCAGCAGACCCGACGGGGCTTATGGCTACACCTTC	NA	TRBJ1-2	NA	TRBV6-2/TRBV6-3
CASSPFQGYEQFF	TGTGCCAGCTCACCATTCCAGGGGTATGAGCAGTTCTTC	many	TRBJ2-1	NA	TRBV18
CASSLARDSINSFDTQYF	TGTGCCAGCAGCTTAGCGCGGGACAGCATAAACTCGTTCGATACGCAGTATTTT	NA	TRBJ2-3	NA	TRBV7-9
CSARGPRQGTRSNYGYTF	TGCAGTGCTAGAGGCCCCCGACAGGGGACCCGATCTAACTATGGCTACACCTTC	many	TRBJ1-2	TRBD1	TRBV20-1
CASSISVGVQETQYF	TGTGCCAGTAGTATATCGGTAGGGGTTCAAGAGACCCAGTACTTC	NA	TRBJ2-5	NA	TRBV19
CASSQDGQDNTEAFF	TGTGCCAGCAGCCAAGACGGTCAGGATAACACTGAAGCTTTCTTT	many	TRBJ1-1	NA	TRBV4-2
CASSLDGVTGNTIYF	TGTGCCAGCAGCTTGGACGGGGTCACCGGAAACACCATATATTTT	many	TRBJ1-3	NA	TRBV5-5
CASSPPVGQVQRLMGYTF	TGTGCCAGTAGCCCCCCGGTGGGACAGGTTCAACGTCTGATGGGCTACACCTTC	many	TRBJ1-2	TRBD1	TRBV19
CASSPRGRGREETQYF	TGTGCCAGCAGTCCCCGTGGGCGGGGACGTGAAGAGACCCAGTACTTC	many	TRBJ2-5	NA	TRBV28
CASSLPGVAGRDTQYF	TGTGCCAGCAGCTTGCCCGGGGTAGCGGGCCGAGATACGCAGTATTTT	many	TRBJ2-3	TRBD2	TRBV7-3
CASSGTVGTRRAFF	TGTGCCAGCAGCGGGACAGTCGGGACCCGTAGAGCTTTCTTT	many	TRBJ1-1	TRBD1	TRBV7-8
CASSSGEKLFF	TGCGCCAGCAGCTCCGGGGAAAAACTGTTTTTT	many	TRBJ1-4	NA	TRBV5-1
CASRPGLAGALGDNEQFF	TGTGCCAGCAGACCGGGACTAGCGGGGGCCCTGGGGGACAATGAGCAGTTCTTC	many	TRBJ2-1	TRBD2	TRBV2
CASIGLAGGDTQYF	TGTGCCAGCATCGGACTAGCGGGAGGAGATACGCAGTATTTT	once	TRBJ2-3	TRBD2	TRBV27
CASTKTGKGSYNEQFF	TGTGCCAGCACGAAAACAGGGAAGGGGTCTTACAATGAGCAGTTCTTC	NA	TRBJ2-1	NA	TRBV28
CASGQGRSTEAFF	TGTGCCTCTGGACAGGGAAGAAGCACTGAAGCTTTCTTT	many	TRBJ1-1	TRBD1	TRBV28
CATSDGFNYGYTF	TGTGCCACCTCTGACGGATTTAACTATGGCTACACCTTC	many	TRBJ1-2	NA	TRBV19
CASREGQGVTYEQYF	TGTGCCAGCAGGGAAGGGCAGGGGGTCACGTACGAGCAGTACTTC	many	TRBJ2-7	TRBD1	TRBV2
CASSWSGWDTEAFF	TGTGCCAGCAGTTGGAGCGGGTGGGACACTGAAGCTTTCTTT	many	TRBJ1-1	NA	TRBV6-5
CASSLGQGGVQPQHF	TGTGCCAGTAGCCTGGGACAGGGTGGGGTTCAGCCCCAGCATTTT	many	TRBJ1-5	TRBD1	TRBV19
CASSSRVRTSGETQYF	TGTGCCAGCAGTTCCCGGGTTAGGACAAGTGGGGAGACCCAGTACTTC	many	TRBJ2-5	NA	TRBV28
CATSRETTGLHGYTF	TGTGCCACCAGCAGGGAAACGACGGGACTGCATGGCTACACCTTC	many	TRBJ1-2	NA	TRBV15
CSAQTGPHNEQFF	TGCAGTGCTCAGACAGGTCCTCATAATGAGCAGTTCTTC	many	TRBJ2-1	NA	TRBV20-1
CASSFSLNRGQQYF	TGTGCCAGCAGTTTCTCTCTGAACAGGGGGCAGCAGTACTTC	many	TRBJ2-7	TRBD1	TRBV28
CASSRDSSNQPQHF	TGTGCCAGCAGTAGGGACAGTAGCAATCAGCCCCAGCATTTT	many	TRBJ1-5	TRBD1	TRBV2
CASSLAGGAYNEQFF	TGTGCCAGCAGTCTAGCGGGAGGGGCTTACAATGAGCAGTTCTTC	once	TRBJ2-1	TRBD2	TRBV28
CASSVDGQPYNEQFF	TGTGCCAGCAGCGTAGATGGACAGCCCTACAATGAGCAGTTCTTC	many	TRBJ2-1	NA	TRBV9
CSAQLAGASYEQYF	TGCAGTGCACAACTAGCGGGGGCCTCCTACGAGCAGTACTTC	NA	TRBJ2-7	TRBD2	TRBV20-1
CSAMQGSNSPLHF	TGCAGTGCTATGCAGGGGTCTAATTCACCCCTCCACTTT	few	TRBJ1-6	NA	TRBV20-1
CSARDRFRPNQPQHF	TGCAGTGCTAGAGATCGGTTCAGGCCAAATCAGCCCCAGCATTTT	NA	TRBJ1-5	NA	TRBV20-1
CASSERQVGETQYF	TGTGCCAGCAGTGAGAGGCAGGTAGGAGAGACCCAGTACTTC	many	TRBJ2-5	NA	TRBV2
CAWSRGRVDGMNTEAFF	TGTGCCTGGAGTAGGGGCAGGGTTGACGGAATGAACACTGAAGCTTTCTTT	NA	TRBJ1-1	NA	TRBV30
CASSFDRVDSSLHF	TGTGCCAGCAGTTTCGACAGGGTTGATTCATCCCTCCACTTT	many	TRBJ1-6	TRBD1	TRBV6-2/TRBV6-3
CSVIDPGQGGEKLFF	TGCAGCGTTATTGATCCGGGACAGGGGGGTGAAAAACTGTTTTTT	many	TRBJ1-4	TRBD1	TRBV29-1
CASSATAQNTEAFF	TGTGCCAGCTCAGCGACAGCACAGAACACTGAAGCTTTCTTT	many	TRBJ1-1	NA	TRBV18
CASSVAPGSRDSPLHF	TGTGCCAGCAGCGTGGCCCCGGGGTCAAGAGATTCACCCCTCCACTTT	many	TRBJ1-6	NA	TRBV9
CSARDLQSNSPLHF	TGCAGTGCTAGAGATCTGCAGTCCAATTCACCCCTCCACTTT	many	TRBJ1-6	NA	TRBV20-1
CASSFDRGHSGELFF	TGTGCCAGCAGTTTCGACAGGGGGCATAGCGGGGAGCTGTTTTTT	many	TRBJ2-2	TRBD1	TRBV5-6
CASSQARGENQPQHF	TGTGCCAGCAGCCAAGCCCGAGGGGAAAATCAGCCCCAGCATTTT	few	TRBJ1-5	NA	TRBV3-1
CASSFSASGVTDTQYF	TGCGCCAGCAGCTTTTCGGCTAGCGGGGTCACAGATACGCAGTATTTT	many	TRBJ2-3	TRBD2	TRBV5-1
CASSVDRGFPDTQYF	TGTGCCAGCAGCGTGGACAGGGGGTTCCCAGATACGCAGTATTTT	NA	TRBJ2-3	TRBD1	TRBV2
CASSVDDEQYF	TGTGCCAGCAGCGTAGACGACGAGCAGTACTTC	many	TRBJ2-7	NA	TRBV9
CSAELAGATTYEQYF	TGCAGTGCTGAGTTAGCGGGAGCTACCACCTACGAGCAGTACTTC	many	TRBJ2-7	TRBD2	TRBV20-1
CSAPLAGGETQHF	TGCAGTGCGCCACTAGCGGGGGGGGAGACCCAGCATTTT	NA	TRBJ1-5	NA	TRBV20-1